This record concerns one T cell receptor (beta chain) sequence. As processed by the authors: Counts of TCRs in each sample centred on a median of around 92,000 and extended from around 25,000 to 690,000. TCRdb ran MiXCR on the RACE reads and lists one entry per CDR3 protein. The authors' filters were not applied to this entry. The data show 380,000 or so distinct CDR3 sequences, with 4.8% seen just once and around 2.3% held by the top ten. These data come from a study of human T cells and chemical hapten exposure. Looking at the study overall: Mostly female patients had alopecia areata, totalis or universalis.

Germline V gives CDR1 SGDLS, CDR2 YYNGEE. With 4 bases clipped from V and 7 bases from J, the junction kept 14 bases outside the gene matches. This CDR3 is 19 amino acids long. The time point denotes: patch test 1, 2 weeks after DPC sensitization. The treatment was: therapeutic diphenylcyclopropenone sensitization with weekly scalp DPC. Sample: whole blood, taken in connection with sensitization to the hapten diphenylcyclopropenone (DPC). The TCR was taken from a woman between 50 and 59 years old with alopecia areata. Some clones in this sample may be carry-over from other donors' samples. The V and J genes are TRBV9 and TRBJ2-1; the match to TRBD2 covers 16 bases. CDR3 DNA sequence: TGTGCCAGCAGCCCCATCCCGGGACTAGCGGGAGGGCCCTCGAATGAGCAGTTCTTC. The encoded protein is CASSPIPGLAGGPSNEQFF.